The sequence of this TCR beta chain was determined in a study of cytomegalovirus exposure and HLA in healthy donors. Overall study context: Earlier findings included roughly 120 million unique TCR beta sequences obtained from around 180 million T cells.

PCR was performed using 60 Vbeta and 13 Jbeta primers. Here immunoSEQ multiplex PCR was the method, and the copy in TCRdb shows in-frame clones only, minus some. The repertoire consists of some 130,000 clones, with around 80% occurring once and the leading ten covering 2% to 3%. The CDR3 extends over 16 amino acids. CDR1 is LGHNT and CDR2 is FRNRAP in the germline V gene. The trim removed 0 bases at V and 2 bases at J, leaving 6 bases unmatched. This clone was recorded a few times. The specimen was PBMCs. This chain connects TRBV12-5 to TRBJ1-2, with 7 bases that match TRBD1. The sequence came from a man over 45 in good health and CMV-seronegative. CDR3 in amino acids: CASGLVLEGANYGYTF. CDR3 DNA: TGTGCTAGTGGTTTGGTACTCGAGGGGGCCAACTATGGCTACACCTTC.